Presented here are 32 T cell receptor beta chains from one specimen sequenced in a study of CD8 T cells in Susac syndrome. RNA, at roughly 0.5 to 1 ug, was reverse transcribed with random hexamers. TCRdb recomputed calls from the immunoSEQ multiplex PCR reads with MiXCR, one row per CDR3 protein. In the table there are about 300,000 distinct CDR3 sequences, roughly 85% of which are singletons. Sequenced input: CD8+ T cells from PBMCs. Receptor source: a human donor with multiple sclerosis.

The V gene is TRBV28, the J gene TRBJ1-4; TRBD1 might be the D (5 bases). The CDR3 is made up of 14 amino acids. The V and J ends lost 3 bases and 8 bases respectively, with 13 bases between them. Germline CDR1 and CDR2: MDHEN and SYDVKM. CDR3 sequence: CASSLEDIREKLFF. Written as DNA, the CDR3 is TGTGCCAGCAGTTTGGAGGACATCCGGGAAAAACTGTTTTTT.

In nucleotides, the CDR3 is TGTGCCAGCAGTTCCCTCCTCCAGGGAGCGGCTTTCTTT. Its protein is CASSSLLQGAAFF. The chain combines TRBV27 with TRBJ1-1, with a possible D match to TRBD1 (5 bases). The V gene lost 4 bases and the J gene lost 11 bases, with 17 bases spanning the gap. The CDR3 is 13 residues long. CDR1 is MNHEY and CDR2 is SMNVEV in the germline V gene (reference sequence).

The chain uses TRBV18 and TRBJ2-7, with TRBD1 identical over 7 bases. V lost 3 bases, J lost 0 bases, and 8 bases stayed unmatched. The CDR3 sequence is 16 residues long. Per germline, CDR1 KGHSH and CDR2 LQKENI. CDR3 amino acids: CASSPRTGRLSYEQYF. Here the CDR3 DNA reads TGTGCCAGCTCACCTCGGACAGGCCGCCTCTCCTACGAGCAGTACTTC.

The CDR3 DNA reads TGCAGCGTGGCGAGCGGGGTGAGCACAGATACGCAGTATTTT. Its protein is CSVASGVSTDTQYF. This chain uses TRBV29-1 with TRBJ2-3; TRBD2 matches 7 bases. The germline V gene encodes CDR1 SQVTM and CDR2 ANQGSEA. This CDR3 spans 14 amino acids. After removal of 6 bases from V and 0 bases from J, the junction contained 6 bases not matched to a gene.

This chain joins TRBV6-5 and TRBJ2-7, with a possible D match to TRBD1 (5 bases). Germline CDR1 reads MNHEY; CDR2 reads SVGAGI. CDR3 length: 14 residues. The V and J ends lost 1 base and 0 bases respectively, with 7 bases between them. In nucleotides, the CDR3 is TGTGCCAGCAGTTACTGGCAGGGCTCCTACGAGCAGTACTTC. Protein: CASSYWQGSYEQYF.

V usage is TRBV7-9 and J usage is TRBJ2-7; possibly TRBD1 for D (5 bases). Germline V lookup: CDR1 SEHNR, CDR2 FQNEAQ (reference sequence). CDR3 size: 14 residues. V lost 4 bases to trimming and J lost 5 bases, with 15 bases between them. In nucleotides, the CDR3 is TGTGCCAGCAGCTACAGGTGGGAAAACGACGAGCAGTACTTC. Translating gives CASSYRWENDEQYF.

This chain uses TRBV25-1 with TRBJ2-7; 12 positions agree with TRBD2. J gave up 2 bases and V 5 bases, and 4 bases lay outside the gene matches. In germline, CDR1 is MGHDK, CDR2 SYGVNS. The CDR3 runs to 15 residues. In DNA, the CDR3 is TGTGCCAGCAGTCCTGCTAGCGGGAGGGCCTACGAGCAGTACTTC. It is translated as CASSPASGRAYEQYF.

This clonotype was found once. V gene TRBV19 combines with J gene TRBJ1-5; the D gene is possibly TRBD1 (6 bases). CDR1 is LNHDA, CDR2 SQIVND, per germline (reference sequence). The V end was cut by 4 bases, the J end by 3 bases, with 22 bases between. There are 18 residues in the CDR3. The CDR3 region is CASSTLYAKQGDNQPQHF. The CDR3 bases are TGTGCCAGTAGTACCCTCTATGCCAAACAGGGAGACAATCAGCCCCAGCATTTT.

The rearrangement uses TRBV28 and TRBJ1-5; D is undetermined. V dropped 6 bases and J dropped 1 base, with 13 bases sitting between them. This CDR3 is 15 amino acids long. Germline CDR1 and CDR2: MDHEN and SYDVKM. The CDR3 nucleotides are TGTGCCAGCAGACGAGACTCTACAAGCAATCAGCCCCAGCATTTT. This encodes CASRRDSTSNQPQHF.

This chain connects TRBV4-2 to TRBJ2-7; TRBD1 matches at 8 bases. V gave up 4 bases and J gave up 0 bases; unmatched junction bases: 11. The CDR3 has 17 residues. The germline V gene has CDR1 LGHNA and CDR2 YNFKEQ. The CDR3 DNA is TGTGCCAGCAGCCCAACCTCTTACAGGGGGAGCTCCTACGAGCAGTACTTC. Translating it yields CASSPTSYRGSSYEQYF.

This clonotype was detected only once. V gene TRBV10-3 combines with J gene TRBJ2-7; the D call may be TRBD1 or TRBD2 (6 bases each). The CDR3 is 20 amino acids. Per the germline V gene, CDR1 is ENHRY and CDR2 is SYGVKD. V was clipped by 0 bases and J by 1 base, with 25 bases between them. CDR3 residues: CAISESSPGSRGVWSYEQYF. The CDR3 bases are TGTGCCATCAGTGAGTCGAGCCCCGGTTCGAGGGGGGTTTGGTCCTACGAGCAGTACTTC.

This clonotype was picked up one time. V and J are TRBV28 and TRBJ2-1, with 16 bases identical to TRBD2. The V segment lost 6 bases and the J segment 9 bases; nucleotides outside the gene matches: 11. Germline values: CDR1 MDHEN, CDR2 SYDVKM. The CDR3 loop spans 17 amino acids. This CDR3 reads CASSRATGLAGGSEQFF. The CDR3 nucleotides read TGTGCCAGCAGCCGTGCTACGGGACTAGCGGGAGGGAGTGAGCAGTTCTTC. The full variable domain, with the rest looked up from reference TRBV28 and TRBJ2-1, is DVKVTQSSRYLVKRTGEKVFLECVQDMDHENMFWYRQDPGLGLRLIYFSYDVKMKEKGDIPEGYSVSREKKERFSLILESASTNQTSMYLCASSRATGLAGGSEQFFGPGTRLTVL.

This chain uses TRBV9 with TRBJ2-7; TRBD1 is a possible D gene (5 bases). This CDR3 spans 18 amino acids. Germline values: CDR1 SGDLS, CDR2 YYNGEE. V was clipped by 0 bases and J by 3 bases, with 22 bases between them. The CDR3 is CASSVVIKSQGANYEQYF. Written as DNA, the CDR3 is TGTGCCAGCAGCGTAGTAATCAAGTCCCAGGGCGCGAACTACGAGCAGTACTTC.

CDR3 region: CASSPRRSGATEAFF. In DNA, the CDR3 is TGTGCCAGCAGTCCACGGAGGAGCGGGGCCACTGAAGCTTTCTTT. V is TRBV28 and J is TRBJ1-1; possible D gene TRBD1, 5 bases. The CDR3 has 15 residues. In germline, CDR1 is MDHEN, CDR2 SYDVKM. V was pared by 5 bases and J by 4 bases, with 17 bases between.

The chain has TRBV30 and TRBJ2-2, with 9 bases lining up with TRBD1. This CDR3 has 16 amino acids. V lost 2 bases, J lost 3 bases, and 7 bases stayed unmatched. Germline CDR1 GTSNPN, CDR2 SVGIG (reference sequence). In nucleotides, the CDR3 is TGTGCCTGGAGTTCTTACGGACAGGGGCACACCGGGGAGCTGTTTTTT. Protein sequence: CAWSSYGQGHTGELFF.

This rearrangement joins TRBV28 to TRBJ2-7; TRBD1 agrees at 8 bases. Losses at the gene ends were 3 bases for V and 5 bases for J; bases not matched to a gene: 12. The CDR3 extends over 16 amino acids. Germline V CDR1 and CDR2: MDHEN, SYDVKM. The CDR3 here is CASSFTGQGFRNEQYF. CDR3 DNA: TGTGCCAGCAGTTTTACCGGACAGGGTTTTAGGAACGAGCAGTACTTC.

J is TRBJ2-7 and V is TRBV10-3; D is perhaps TRBD1 (5 bases). This CDR3 has 13 amino acids. Germline assignment: CDR1 ENHRY and CDR2 SYGVKD. Trimming removed 0 bases from V and 3 bases from J, with 6 bases in between. This CDR3 is CAISESGDYEQYF. In DNA, the CDR3 is TGTGCCATCAGTGAGTCAGGGGACTACGAGCAGTACTTC.

V is TRBV27 and J is TRBJ2-2; D unresolved. CDR3 length equals 14 residues. CDR1 and CDR2 (germline): MNHEY, SMNVEV (reference sequence). Trimming removed 5 bases from V and 5 bases from J, with 12 bases in between. The CDR3 protein is CASSPLSRTGELFF. In DNA form, the CDR3 reads TGTGCCAGCAGTCCCTTGAGTAGGACCGGGGAGCTGTTTTTT.

CDR3 coding DNA: TGTGCCAGCAGCTTGCAGGGACAGGGTCCTGGGGCCAACGTCCTGACTTTC. Protein: CASSLQGQGPGANVLTF. The rearrangement links TRBV5-6 to TRBJ2-6, with 9 bases identical to TRBD1. CDR3 size: 17 residues. Germline V gene lookup returns CDR1 SGHDT and CDR2 YYEEEE. After removal of 1 base from V and 2 bases from J, the junction contained 4 bases not matched to a gene. Full variable domain (missing parts from reference TRBV5-6 and TRBJ2-6): DAGVTQSPTHLIKTRGQQVTLRCSPKSGHDTVSWYQQALGQGPQFIFQYYEEEERQRGNFPDRFSGHQFPNYSSELNVNALLLGDSALYLCASSLQGQGPGANVLTFGAGSRLTVL.

The chain combines TRBV29-1 with TRBJ2-7; TRBD1 is a possible D gene (5 bases). Germline CDR1 reads SQVTM; CDR2 reads ANQGSEA. V was cut by 2 bases and J by 2 bases, with 10 bases left in between. This CDR3 comprises 13 residues. This chain's CDR3 is CSVETGSTYEQYF. The CDR3 nucleotides read TGCAGCGTTGAAACAGGTTCGACCTACGAGCAGTACTTC.

V gene TRBV28 combines with J gene TRBJ2-3, with D hard to call. The CDR3 consists of 13 residues. The germline gives CDR1 MDHEN, CDR2 SYDVKM. V was shortened by 7 bases and J by 2 bases, with 10 bases between the two germline ends. The CDR3 DNA reads TGTGCCAGCAAGGGCAGGTCCACAGATACGCAGTATTTT. Its translation: CASKGRSTDTQYF.

V gene TRBV6-1 combines with J gene TRBJ2-2, with D maybe TRBD1 (6 bases). There are 18 residues in the CDR3. The V gene lost 5 bases and the J gene lost 0 bases, with 19 bases spanning the gap. The germline gives CDR1 MNHNS, CDR2 SASEGT. The CDR3 loop reads CASSPLGQIPANTGELFF. In DNA, the CDR3 is TGTGCCAGCAGTCCCCTGGGACAAATCCCCGCGAACACCGGGGAGCTGTTTTTT.

This rearrangement joins TRBV6-6 to TRBJ1-4; D unresolved. Between the trimmed V and J ends, which lost 2 bases and 4 bases, there was a span of 8 bases. CDR3 length: 14 residues. The germline CDR1 and CDR2 sequences are MNHNY and SVGAGI (reference sequence). The CDR3 DNA sequence: TGTGCCAGCAGTTACGTGGGGTATAATGAAAAACTGTTTTTT. Translation: CASSYVGYNEKLFF.

The chain has TRBV9 and TRBJ1-5, with D possibly TRBD1 on 5 matching bases. Trimming shortened V by 0 bases and J by 7 bases, and 14 bases separated the two germline ends. CDR3 length: 15 residues. Germline V gives CDR1 SGDLS, CDR2 YYNGEE. This chain's CDR3 is CASSVGGSQSQPQHF. The CDR3 nucleotides are TGTGCCAGCAGCGTAGGGGGGTCGCAGTCCCAGCCCCAGCATTTT.

This sequence joins TRBV5-4 and TRBJ2-7; D not resolved. The CDR3 covers 15 residues. Looked up from germline, CDR1 is SGHNT and CDR2 is YYREEE (reference sequence). The V gene lost 1 base and the J gene lost 3 bases, with 14 bases spanning the gap. The CDR3 reads CASSLRERPDYEQYF. In nucleotides, the CDR3 is TGTGCCAGCAGCTTGCGCGAGCGCCCAGACTACGAGCAGTACTTC.

CDR3 sequence reads: CAASDSANEKLFF. The CDR3, as DNA: TGTGCCGCAAGCGACAGCGCAAATGAAAAACTGTTTTTT. The J gene is TRBJ1-4, the V gene TRBV19; possible D gene TRBD1, 5 bases. The germline V and J ends were trimmed by 11 bases and 5 bases, with 15 bases remaining between them. The CDR3 runs 13 residues. The germline V gene has CDR1 LNHDA and CDR2 SQIVND (reference sequence).

The DNA for the CDR3 is TGTGCCAGCAGCCCTCGGGTAGCGGGAGAAGATGAGCAGTTCTTC. Residues: CASSPRVAGEDEQFF. This rearrangement joins TRBV7-2 to TRBJ2-1, with 9 nucleotides matching TRBD2. The V segment lost 5 bases and the J segment 8 bases; nucleotides outside the gene matches: 10. The CDR3 totals 15 residues. In germline, CDR1 is SGHTA, CDR2 FQGNSA.

This rearrangement joins TRBV28 to TRBJ2-7; a weak D match, TRBD2 (6 bases). V shed 5 bases and J shed 2 bases, with 10 bases lying between them. CDR1 is MDHEN and CDR2 is SYDVKM in the germline V gene. The CDR3 extends over 13 amino acids. Here the CDR3 reads CASSRRGAYEQYF. CDR3 nucleotide sequence: TGTGCCAGCAGTCGGCGGGGAGCCTACGAGCAGTACTTC.

V and J are TRBV27 and TRBJ1-5; TRBD1 aligns across 8 bases. Germline CDR1 is MNHEY and CDR2 is SMNVEV (reference sequence). The CDR3 has 15 residues. The junction had 8 bases not matched to a gene; V was cut back by 5 bases and J by 5 bases. Here the CDR3 DNA reads TGTGCCAGCAGTGGCGCAGGGGGCGTCGATCAGCCCCAGCATTTT. Protein product: CASSGAGGVDQPQHF.

CDR3 coding DNA: TGTGCCAGTAGTAATGGACCCACTGAAGCTTTCTTT. Its translation is CASSNGPTEAFF. The chain joins TRBV19 to TRBJ1-1; no definite D call. The germline gives CDR1 LNHDA, CDR2 SQIVND (reference sequence). V was shortened by 4 bases and J by 4 bases, with 7 bases between the two germline ends. This CDR3 is built from 12 residues. Full variable domain (rest looked up from reference TRBV19 and TRBJ1-1): DGGITQSPKYLFRKEGQNVTLSCEQNLNHDAMYWYRQDPGQGLRLIYYSQIVNDFQKGDIAEGYSVSREKKESFPLTVTSAQKNPTAFYLCASSNGPTEAFFGQGTRLTVV.

This chain connects TRBV7-9 to TRBJ1-1; D unresolved. The CDR3 has 17 amino acids. Between the trimmed V and J ends, which lost 3 bases and 0 bases, there was a span of 17 bases. The germline V gene has CDR1 SEHNR and CDR2 FQNEAQ (reference sequence). In nucleotides, the CDR3 is TGTGCCAGCAGCTTTCCTAGAGAATCCGTAATGAACACTGAAGCTTTCTTT. It yields the protein CASSFPRESVMNTEAFF.

The chain links TRBV19 to TRBJ1-1, with TRBD1 as a possible D gene (5 bases). The CDR3 sequence is 12 residues long. Germline V gives CDR1 LNHDA, CDR2 SQIVND (reference sequence). Trimming left V 1 base short and J 7 bases short, with 7 bases between. This CDR3 reads CASSIAGGEAFF. CDR3 DNA sequence: TGTGCCAGTAGTATAGCTGGGGGTGAAGCTTTCTTT.